Shown below are 3 T cell receptor beta chains from a single sample sequenced in a study of blood T cell repertoires in COVID-19. Only in-frame clones appear in the TCRdb table, and some are missing; sequencing was by immunoSEQ multiplex PCR. Of about 170,000 clones detected, about 86% appear once; the ten largest clones hold less than 4%. The specimen was PBMCs or T cells enriched from blood (not recorded which). These receptor sequences come from a woman in her fifties or sixties in a cohort exposed to, infected with or recovered from COVID-19 (not recorded which).

The chain employs TRBV5-4 and TRBJ1-3; 10 bases align to TRBD1. The germline V gene encodes CDR1 SGHNT and CDR2 YYREEE (reference sequence). The CDR3 runs 18 residues. V lost 3 bases and J lost 1; bases outside the gene matches: 10. This chain's CDR3 is CASSSRRPGQGSGNTIYF. The CDR3 nucleotides read TGTGCCAGCAGCTCCCGGCGGCCGGGACAGGGGTCTGGAAACACCATATATTTT. Using reference TRBV5-4 and TRBJ1-3 for the parts outside the CDR3, the full variable domain is ETGVTQSPTHLIKTRGQQVTLRCSSQSGHNTVSWYQQALGQGPQFIFQYYREEENGRGNFPPRFSGLQFPNYSSELNVNALELDDSALYLCASSSRRPGQGSGNTIYFGEGSWLTVV.

The V call is TRBV27, the J call TRBJ2-2; D unclear. Germline assignment: CDR1 MNHEY and CDR2 SMNVEV (reference sequence). The CDR3 has 16 residues. Trimming stripped 4 bases from V and 6 bases from J, with 18 bases between. The CDR3 DNA reads as TGTGCCAGCAGTTCTGGTTGGGTTCGCGGCCCCGGGGAGCTGTTTTTT. This codes for CASSSGWVRGPGELFF.

This rearrangement joins TRBV11-2 to TRBJ2-7; TRBD2 matches 8 bases. The J segment lost 5 bases and the V segment lost 6 bases, leaving 12 bases of the junction unmatched. Germline CDR1 SGHAT, CDR2 FQNNGV. This CDR3 has 15 residues. CDR3 amino acids: CASSFTGGVIDEQYF. In DNA form, the CDR3 reads TGTGCCAGCAGTTTTACCGGGGGGGTGATAGACGAGCAGTACTTC.